This T cell receptor (beta chain) was recorded in a study of T cell repertoires in cytomegalovirus infection. TCRdb processed the reads anew with MiXCR; each CDR3 protein has one entry. The sample records 55,000 to 85,000 distinct CDR3 sequences, around 20% being singletons. The CDR3 totals 13 residues. The J segment lost 4 bases and the V segment lost 5 bases, leaving 1 base of the junction unmatched. This clonotype was observed at least ten times. What it binds is unknown. The receptor comes from a human donor in good health (CMV status not recorded). Some clones in this sample may be carry-over from other donors' samples. J is TRBJ2-3 and V is TRBV12-3 or TRBV12-4; 9 positions agree with TRBD2. The sample here was CD8+ T cells from cultured PBMCs, taken from culture after CMV antigen stimulation. The CDR3 coding sequence is TGTGCCAGCAGTCGCGGGGGGGCAGATACGCAGTATTTT. Its protein is CASSRGGADTQYF.